This TCR beta chain emerged from a study of OX40 agonist ivuxolimab in advanced cancers. Across the whole study: Patients were treated with ivuxolimab, an agonistic anti-OX40 (CD134) antibody. Study-wide points: Averaged across samples, CD8+ T cells carried more expanded clones than CD4+ did.

Profiling relied on immunoSEQ multiplex PCR, and the TCRdb table lists in-frame clones only, not all of them. The sample carries around 40,000 clones, about 88% recorded once. The germline V gene encodes CDR1 MNHEY and CDR2 SMNVEV (reference sequence). This CDR3 has 14 residues. Trimming left V 1 base short and J 1 base short, with 8 bases between. Turning to this clone: The antigen is undetermined.

The TCR was taken from an adult with an advanced solid tumor such as melanoma, head and neck, liver or kidney cancer. This chain joins TRBV27 and TRBJ2-7, with D perhaps matching TRBD2 (5 bases). The specimen comprised CD4+ or CD8+ T cells sorted from blood, sampled in a trial of the OX40 agonist ivuxolimab. CDR3 coding DNA: TGTGCCAGCAGTTTATTCGGGATTTCCTACGAGCAGTACTTC. It encodes CASSLFGISYEQYF.